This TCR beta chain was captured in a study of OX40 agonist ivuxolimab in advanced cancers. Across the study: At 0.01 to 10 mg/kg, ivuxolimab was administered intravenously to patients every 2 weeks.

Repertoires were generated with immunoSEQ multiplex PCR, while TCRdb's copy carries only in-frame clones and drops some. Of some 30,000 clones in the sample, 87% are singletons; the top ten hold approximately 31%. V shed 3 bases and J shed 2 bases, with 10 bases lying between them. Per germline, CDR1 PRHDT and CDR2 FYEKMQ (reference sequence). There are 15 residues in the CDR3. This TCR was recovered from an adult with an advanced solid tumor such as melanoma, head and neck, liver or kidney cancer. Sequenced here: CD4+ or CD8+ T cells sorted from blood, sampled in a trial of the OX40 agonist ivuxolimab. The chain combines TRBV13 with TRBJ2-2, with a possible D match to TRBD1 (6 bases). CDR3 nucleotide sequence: TGTGCCAGCAGCTTGGGGGCGCTTAACACCGGGGAGCTGTTTTTT. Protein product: CASSLGALNTGELFF.